The 6 T cell receptor beta chains below come from one sample, sequenced in a study of T cell repertoires in cytomegalovirus infection. Antigens for these TCRs are unknown. TCRdb fed the reads into MiXCR, producing one record per CDR3 protein. Altogether 380,000 or so distinct CDR3 sequences are present, about 35% being singletons, with the ten largest covering 13%. The material was cultured PBMCs, obtained from culture after CMV antigen stimulation. Every receptor here comes from a human donor in good health (CMV status not recorded). Some clones in this sample may be carry-over from other donors' samples.

The chain carries TRBV7-2 and TRBJ2-1, with 7 bases identical to TRBD2. CDR1 is SGHTA and CDR2 is FQGNSA in the germline V gene. The length of the CDR3 is 15 residues. J lost 7 bases, V lost 5 bases, and 11 bases had no gene match. CDR3 protein: CASSILAVVFNEQFF. The CDR3, as DNA: TGTGCCAGCAGCATCCTAGCGGTAGTTTTTAATGAGCAGTTCTTC.

This clonotype turned up a few times. The chain combines TRBV7-2 with TRBJ2-2; 12 positions agree with TRBD2. V lost 8 bases, J lost 6 bases, and 4 bases stayed unmatched. Germline assignment: CDR1 SGHTA and CDR2 FQGNSA. The CDR3 is made up of 14 amino acids. The CDR3 here is CASQGLAGSGELFF. CDR3 in DNA: TGTGCCAGCCAGGGACTAGCGGGCTCCGGGGAGCTGTTTTTT.

This rearrangement joins TRBV30 to TRBJ2-7; possibly TRBD1 for D (5 bases). The CDR3 has 13 residues. CDR1 and CDR2 from the germline V gene are GTSNPN and SVGIG (reference sequence). V lost 0 bases and J 9 bases, leaving 15 bases between the germline ends. CDR3: CAWSVGRTIAQYF. In DNA form, the CDR3 reads TGTGCCTGGAGTGTTGGCCGGACAATCGCGCAGTACTTC.

The genes are TRBV15 and TRBJ2-5; D gene uncertain. V was trimmed by 1 base and J by 5 bases, leaving 8 bases between them. Germline assignment: CDR1 LNHNV and CDR2 YYDKDF (reference sequence). The CDR3 length is 13 residues. The CDR3 loop reads CATSRAPSETQYF. The DNA of the CDR3 is TGTGCCACCAGCAGAGCTCCCTCCGAGACCCAGTACTTC.

The rearrangement joins TRBV30 to TRBJ2-1; TRBD2 agrees at 9 bases. This CDR3 region has 15 residues. CDR1 and CDR2 (germline): GTSNPN, SVGIG (reference sequence). V gave up 2 bases and J gave up 9 bases; unmatched junction bases: 11. Here the CDR3 reads CAWSKAGGPQGEQFF. CDR3 in DNA: TGTGCCTGGAGTAAGGCGGGAGGGCCCCAAGGTGAGCAGTTCTTC.

This clonotype was seen ten or more times. The chain links TRBV7-2 to TRBJ1-2, with D perhaps TRBD1 (6 bases). Germline V gives CDR1 SGHTA, CDR2 FQGNSA. Trimming left V 4 bases short and J 1 base short, with 13 bases between. This CDR3 comprises 15 residues. CDR3 residues: CASSSYLQGNYGYTF. The CDR3 nucleotides read TGTGCCAGCAGCTCGTACCTACAGGGTAACTATGGCTACACCTTC.